Given below is one TCR beta chain in context. The data are from a study of response to subunit inactivated influenza vaccine. Each CDR3 protein is one row after TCRdb ran MiXCR on the RT-PCR reads. The sample holds 500,000 to 750,000 distinct CDR3 sequences, roughly 15% seen once. This receptor was obtained from a man aged 50 to 59 who received an inactivated influenza vaccine. Sequenced material: PBMCs from blood, taken roughly 12 days after vaccination.

The CDR3 reads CASSQNRENTEAFF. Written as DNA, the CDR3 is TGTGCCAGCAGCCAGAACAGGGAGAACACTGAAGCTTTCTTT. This chain joins TRBV4-2 and TRBJ1-1; D possibly corresponds to TRBD1 (6 bases). In germline, CDR1 is LGHNA, CDR2 YNFKEQ. Trimming took 3 bases from V and 1 from J, leaving 9 bases between them. The CDR3 totals 14 residues.